This entry is about one T cell receptor beta chain. Its matching antigen is unknown. TCRdb's table, derived via immunoSEQ multiplex PCR, lists solely in-frame clones and lacks some. Here the sample spans approximately 190,000 clones, approximately 88% being singletons. The data are from a study of cytomegalovirus exposure and HLA in healthy donors. Study results and caveats: The investigators catalogued about 170 TCR beta chains as cytomegalovirus-associated.

Germline CDR1 is SGHRS and CDR2 is YFSETQ. The CDR3 consists of 15 residues. Trimming removed 2 bases from V and 2 bases from J; junction bases left unmatched: 3. Separate from the approximately 700-subject first cohort was the approximately 120-subject validation cohort, to which the donors belonged. This receptor was taken from a man aged 18 to 35 in good health and CMV-seropositive. The gene calls are TRBV5-1 and TRBJ2-3; TRBD1 aligns across 9 bases. The sequenced sample was PBMCs. The CDR3, as DNA: TGCGCCAGCAGCTTTTTACAGGGGGCCACAGATACGCAGTATTTT. Its translation: CASSFLQGATDTQYF.